A single sample gave rise to the 14 T cell receptor beta chains below, sequenced in a study of cytomegalovirus exposure and HLA in healthy donors. The PCR was carried out with 60 Vbeta primers and 13 Jbeta primers. TCRdb's table, derived via immunoSEQ multiplex PCR, lists solely in-frame clones and lacks some. The repertoire holds about 160,000 clones, with more than 60% as singletons. The sequencing input was PBMCs. These receptors were obtained from a woman between 25 and 40 years old in good health and CMV-seronegative.

This clone has more than one count but fewer than ten. This chain connects TRBV5-4 to TRBJ2-5, with 14 positions matching TRBD2. This CDR3 has 18 amino acids. Germline CDR1 and CDR2: SGHNT and YYREEE (reference sequence). After removal of 0 bases from V and 2 bases from J, the junction contained 6 bases not matched to a gene. The CDR3 region is CASSLGGLAGAKQETQYF. For the CDR3, the DNA is TGTGCCAGCAGCTTGGGGGGACTAGCGGGGGCCAAACAAGAGACCCAGTACTTC.

The V call is TRBV4-1, the J call TRBJ1-4, with D unresolved. The CDR3 loop spans 16 amino acids. Germline CDR1 reads MGHRA; CDR2 reads YSYEKL. V was cut by 0 bases and J by 3 bases, with 11 bases left in between. The CDR3 DNA reads as TGCGCCAGCAGCCAAGATTTCGGGAAGTCTAATGAAAAACTGTTTTTT. Amino acids: CASSQDFGKSNEKLFF.

The chain links TRBV28 to TRBJ1-1; 7 nucleotides agree with TRBD1. Looked up from germline, CDR1 is MDHEN and CDR2 is SYDVKM. This CDR3 contains 12 residues. Unmatched junction bases numbered 3, after V lost 5 bases and J lost 6 bases. The CDR3 spells CASSTGASEAFF. CDR3 coding DNA: TGTGCCAGCAGTACAGGGGCCTCTGAAGCTTTCTTT.

J is TRBJ2-1 and V is TRBV10-1, with D possibly TRBD1 on 5 matching bases. The CDR3 length is 14 residues. V lost 4 bases, J lost 1 base, and 8 bases lay in between. Germline-derived CDR1 and CDR2 are WNHNN and SYGVQD (reference sequence). The CDR3 nucleotides read TGCGCCAGCAGTGGCCCAGGGTCCTACAATGAGCAGTTCTTC. This sequence encodes CASSGPGSYNEQFF.

J is TRBJ2-7 and V is TRBV29-1; a weak D match, TRBD2 (6 bases). Germline V lookup: CDR1 SQVTM, CDR2 ANQGSEA. Between the trimmed V and J ends, which lost 4 bases and 3 bases, there was a span of 10 bases. CDR3 length: 12 residues. The chain's CDR3 is CSVGGDRYEQYF. Here the CDR3 DNA reads TGCAGCGTTGGGGGGGATCGCTACGAGCAGTACTTC.

V is TRBV5-6 and J is TRBJ1-6, with D unclear. From germline, CDR1 is SGHDT and CDR2 YYEEEE. V was clipped by 4 bases and J by 10 bases, with 12 bases between them. CDR3 length equals 13 residues. CDR3 sequence reads: CASSPRGFSPLHF. The DNA of the CDR3 is TGTGCCAGCAGCCCCAGAGGGTTCTCACCCCTCCACTTT. Looking up the rest from reference TRBV5-6 and TRBJ1-6 gives the full variable domain: DAGVTQSPTHLIKTRGQQVTLRCSPKSGHDTVSWYQQALGQGPQFIFQYYEEEERQRGNFPDRFSGHQFPNYSSELNVNALLLGDSALYLCASSPRGFSPLHFGNGTRLTVT.

V and J are TRBV7-6 and TRBJ2-1, with 12 bases that match TRBD2. Per the germline V gene, CDR1 is SGHVS and CDR2 is FNYEAQ. The CDR3 contains 19 residues. The V gene end was trimmed by 0 bases and the J gene end by 1 base; junction bases not matched to a gene: 7. The CDR3 loop reads CASSLASSGGVWSYNEQFF. The CDR3 bases are TGTGCCAGCAGCTTAGCGTCTAGCGGGGGGGTTTGGTCCTACAATGAGCAGTTCTTC.

The chain has TRBV10-3 and TRBJ1-1, with 9 bases that match TRBD1. This CDR3 comprises 14 residues. V shed 3 bases, J shed 7 bases, and the junction held 6 bases outside the gene matches. Germline CDR1 and CDR2: ENHRY and SYGVKD. The DNA for the CDR3 is TGTGCCATCAGTGACCGACAGGGGGGATTTGAAGCTTTCTTT. Its translation is CAISDRQGGFEAFF.

Written as DNA, the CDR3 is TGTGCCAGCAGCCGAACCGGGACTAGCGGCTACAATGAGCAGTTCTTC. This encodes CASSRTGTSGYNEQFF. V gene TRBV7-9 combines with J gene TRBJ2-1; 11 bases fit TRBD2. In germline, CDR1 is SEHNR, CDR2 FQNEAQ (reference sequence). With V trimmed by 5 bases and J by 3 bases, 6 bases remained unmatched. CDR3 length equals 16 residues.

The chain uses TRBV7-9 and TRBJ2-7, with 8 bases matching TRBD2. V lost 5 bases to trimming and J lost 4 bases; unmatched junction nucleotides: 7. Germline values: CDR1 SEHNR, CDR2 FQNEAQ (reference sequence). The CDR3 length is 14 residues. CDR3 region: CASSRRGGTYEQYF. CDR3 sequence (DNA): TGTGCCAGCAGCCGCCGGGGGGGGACATACGAGCAGTACTTC.

This chain joins TRBV18 and TRBJ1-6; D is uncertain. The V end was cut by 4 bases, the J end by 7 bases, with 14 bases between. CDR3 length: 15 amino acids. Germline V CDR1 and CDR2: KGHSH, LQKENI. The CDR3 loop reads CASSRALGENSPLHF. The CDR3 DNA reads as TGTGCCAGCTCACGAGCCCTCGGGGAGAATTCACCCCTCCACTTT.

The chain has TRBV4-1 and TRBJ1-4, with TRBD1 as a possible D gene (5 bases). Germline values: CDR1 MGHRA, CDR2 YSYEKL. Trimming shortened V by 4 bases and J by 4 bases, and 19 bases separated the two germline ends. This CDR3 is built from 17 residues. As DNA, the CDR3 is TGCGCCAGCAGCCGAGATGCCCTACAGGACCATAATGAAAAACTGTTTTTT. Translating gives CASSRDALQDHNEKLFF.

J is TRBJ1-2 and V is TRBV29-1, with D maybe TRBD1 (5 bases). Trimming left V 4 bases short and J 7 bases short, with 19 bases between. The CDR3 spans 14 residues. CDR1 is SQVTM, CDR2 ANQGSEA, per germline. The CDR3 protein is CSVGWRGGESGYTF. CDR3 nucleotide sequence: TGCAGCGTTGGATGGAGGGGTGGTGAGAGTGGCTACACCTTC. Drawing the rest from reference TRBV29-1 and TRBJ1-2, the complete variable domain is SAVISQKPSRDICQRGTSLTIQCQVDSQVTMMFWYRQQPGQSLTLIATANQGSEATYESGFVIDKFPISRPNLTFSTLTVSNMSPEDSSIYLCSVGWRGGESGYTFGSGTRLTVV.

V is TRBV10-3 and J is TRBJ1-1; D perhaps matches TRBD1 (5 bases). Germline V lookup: CDR1 ENHRY, CDR2 SYGVKD. This CDR3 comprises 15 residues. The V gene lost 10 bases and the J gene lost 1 base, with 19 bases spanning the gap. Here the CDR3 DNA reads TGTGCCACCTCGGTGATAGGCGGGGGGAACACTGAAGCTTTCTTT. Its protein product is CATSVIGGGNTEAFF.